The 27 T cell receptor beta chains below all came from one sample that was sequenced in a study of blood T cell repertoires in COVID-19. The method was immunoSEQ multiplex PCR; TCRdb's version includes in-frame clones alone and lacks a portion of them. The sample holds more than 30,000 clones; about 94% are singletons and the top ten take approximately 4.1%. The sample comprised peripheral blood. The receptors originated from a human donor with active COVID-19. The donor label of this sample is uncertain.

CDR3 loop: CASSGGVYGYTF. The CDR3 DNA is TGTGCCAGCAGTGGCGGGGTCTATGGCTACACCTTC. The chain carries TRBV28 and TRBJ1-2; D is ambiguous. Trimming took 5 bases from V and 4 from J, leaving 8 bases between them. CDR1 and CDR2 from the germline V gene are MDHEN and SYDVKM. CDR3 length: 12 residues.

The chain recombines TRBV27 with TRBJ2-1; no definite D call. V lost 3 bases and J 4 bases, leaving 10 bases between the germline ends. Germline CDR1 reads MNHEY; CDR2 reads SMNVEV (reference sequence). The CDR3 has 14 amino acids. The DNA of the CDR3 is TGTGCCAGCAGTTTTTTTGCAGAATACAATGAGCAGTTCTTC. Protein product: CASSFFAEYNEQFF.

V is TRBV28 and J is TRBJ1-5; D gene ambiguous. The CDR3 extends over 15 amino acids. Trimming left V 6 bases short and J 0 bases short, with 12 bases between. Germline CDR1 is MDHEN and CDR2 is SYDVKM. The CDR3 region is CASSPNGVSNQPQHF. Here the CDR3 DNA reads TGTGCCAGCAGCCCCAATGGAGTTAGCAATCAGCCCCAGCATTTT. Full variable domain (remainder filled in from reference TRBV28 and TRBJ1-5): DVKVTQSSRYLVKRTGEKVFLECVQDMDHENMFWYRQDPGLGLRLIYFSYDVKMKEKGDIPEGYSVSREKKERFSLILESASTNQTSMYLCASSPNGVSNQPQHFGDGTRLSIL.

There are a few counts of this clone. V usage is TRBV10-1 and J usage is TRBJ2-2, with 10 bases matching TRBD2. The CDR3 contains 16 residues. V shed 5 bases, J shed 4 bases, and the junction held 7 bases outside the gene matches. Germline V CDR1 and CDR2: WNHNN, SYGVQD (reference sequence). CDR3 residues: CASSRLAGGLTGELFF. The CDR3, as DNA: TGCGCCAGCAGTCGTTTAGCGGGAGGCCTCACCGGGGAGCTGTTTTTT.

The genes are TRBV3-1 (or the pseudogene TRBV3-2) and TRBJ2-7; weak D call: TRBD1 (6 bases). V shed 4 bases and J shed 3 bases, with 16 bases lying between them. The CDR3 has 15 residues. The germline CDR1 and CDR2 sequences are LGHDT and YNNKEL (reference sequence). CDR3 loop: CASSLSPGQYYEQYF. CDR3 in DNA: TGTGCCAGCAGCCTGTCCCCCGGACAGTACTACGAGCAGTACTTC.

The gene calls are TRBV12-5 and TRBJ1-1; 10 bases are shared with TRBD1. Germline V gives CDR1 LGHNT, CDR2 FRNRAP. This CDR3 spans 20 amino acids. V lost 6 bases and J lost 4; bases outside the gene matches: 23. The chain's CDR3 is CASGVTGTGVRRGVSTEAFF. The CDR3 DNA reads TGTGCTAGTGGCGTTACCGGGACAGGGGTGCGAAGAGGGGTGAGCACTGAAGCTTTCTTT.

The chain employs TRBV10-3 and TRBJ1-2; 7 nucleotides match TRBD1. Germline V gene sequence: CDR1 ENHRY, CDR2 SYGVKD. The length of the CDR3 is 14 residues. V trimming: 7 bases; J trimming: 2 bases; junction bases outside the gene matches: 7. CDR3 amino acids: CAITPTGLNYGYTF. CDR3 in DNA: TGTGCCATCACCCCGACAGGGCTCAACTATGGCTACACCTTC.

This clone was seen a single time. CDR3 sequence reads: CASSGKVAGGNNEQFF. The CDR3 coding sequence is TGTGCCAGCAGCGGTAAAGTAGCGGGAGGGAACAATGAGCAGTTCTTC. The rearrangement joins TRBV11-2 to TRBJ2-1, with 11 nucleotides matching TRBD2. This CDR3 has 16 residues. V was pared by 5 bases and J by 5 bases, with 8 bases of the junction left unmatched. Germline assignment: CDR1 SGHAT and CDR2 FQNNGV.

V and J are TRBV6-5 and TRBJ2-1; TRBD2 matches 13 bases. J was trimmed by 6 bases and V by 4 bases; bases with no gene match: 6. This CDR3 is 16 amino acids long. Germline V gives CDR1 MNHEY, CDR2 SVGAGI. CDR3 amino acids: CASSSSGLAGFNEQFF. CDR3 coding DNA: TGTGCCAGCAGTTCCTCGGGACTAGCGGGATTCAATGAGCAGTTCTTC.

The rearrangement joins TRBV28 to TRBJ2-3; 7 nucleotides line up with TRBD2. Looked up from germline, CDR1 is MDHEN and CDR2 is SYDVKM. V lost 6 bases and J lost 2; bases outside the gene matches: 11. CDR3 length: 16 residues. The CDR3 sequence: CASSPTQSGTTDTQYF. The CDR3 DNA follows: TGTGCCAGCAGCCCGACACAAAGCGGGACCACAGATACGCAGTATTTT.

The rearrangement links TRBV5-1 to TRBJ2-7, with 10 bases that match TRBD2. V dropped 7 bases and J dropped 4; count of bases not matched to a gene: 11. CDR3 length: 15 residues. CDR1 and CDR2 from the germline V gene are SGHRS and YFSETQ. As DNA, the CDR3 is TGCGCCAGCCGCCCTCGCCCAGCGGGGGGGTACGAGCAGTACTTC. The encoded protein is CASRPRPAGGYEQYF. Looking up the rest from reference TRBV5-1 and TRBJ2-7 gives the full variable domain: KAGVTQTPRYLIKTRGQQVTLSCSPISGHRSVSWYQQTPGQGLQFLFEYFSETQRNKGNFPGRFSGRQFSNSRSEMNVSTLELGDSALYLCASRPRPAGGYEQYFGPGTRLTVT.

The V call is TRBV11-2, the J call TRBJ2-7, with 12 positions matching TRBD1. Per the germline V gene, CDR1 is SGHAT and CDR2 is FQNNGV. The CDR3 has 13 amino acids. V dropped 5 bases and J dropped 11; count of bases not matched to a gene: 7. CDR3 sequence reads: CASSGDRGPDKYF. The CDR3 nucleotides are TGTGCCAGCAGCGGGGACAGGGGGCCGGATAAGTACTTC.

The chain combines TRBV4-1 with TRBJ2-7; 10 bases are a match to TRBD1. The V gene end was trimmed by 3 bases and the J gene end by 0 bases; junction bases not matched to a gene: 5. The germline CDR1 and CDR2 sequences are MGHRA and YSYEKL. The CDR3 runs to 16 residues. CDR3 sequence reads: CASSQGTGVLSYEQYF. The CDR3 region has the DNA TGCGCCAGCAGCCAGGGGACAGGGGTCCTCTCCTACGAGCAGTACTTC.

The chain has TRBV19 and TRBJ2-7; TRBD1 aligns across 8 bases. The germline V gene encodes CDR1 LNHDA and CDR2 SQIVND (reference sequence). The CDR3 totals 15 residues. J lost 6 bases, V lost 1 base, and 8 bases had no gene match. The CDR3 spells CASSIGRQGWAEQYF. DNA of the CDR3: TGTGCCAGTAGTATAGGTCGACAGGGGTGGGCCGAGCAGTACTTC. Full variable domain (missing parts from reference TRBV19 and TRBJ2-7): DGGITQSPKYLFRKEGQNVTLSCEQNLNHDAMYWYRQDPGQGLRLIYYSQIVNDFQKGDIAEGYSVSREKKESFPLTVTSAQKNPTAFYLCASSIGRQGWAEQYFGPGTRLTVT.

V gene TRBV19 combines with J gene TRBJ2-5, with 7 bases matching TRBD2. The CDR3 length is 15 residues. The J segment lost 6 bases and the V segment lost 1 base, leaving 8 bases of the junction unmatched. CDR1 is LNHDA and CDR2 is SQIVND in the germline V gene (reference sequence). The CDR3 nucleotides read TGTGCCAGTAGTATAGGCGGGGGTGGATTAAAGACCCAGTACTTC. Protein sequence: CASSIGGGGLKTQYF.

The V and J genes are TRBV14 and TRBJ2-1; D perhaps matches TRBD2 (5 bases). The CDR3 runs to 14 residues. V was pared by 3 bases and J by 9 bases, with 15 bases between. Germline V CDR1 and CDR2: SGHDN, FVKESK. The CDR3 spells CASSHPLPGGEQFF. CDR3 nucleotides: TGTGCCAGCAGCCACCCGCTCCCAGGAGGTGAGCAGTTCTTC.

CDR3 amino acids: CASSYRQGESGETQYF. For the CDR3, the DNA is TGTGCCAGCAGTTACCGGCAGGGGGAAAGCGGAGAGACCCAGTACTTC. V gene TRBV6-2 or TRBV6-3 combines with J gene TRBJ2-5; TRBD1 matches 7 bases. This CDR3 is 16 amino acids long. Germline assignment: CDR1 MNHEY and CDR2 SVGEGT. The junction had 10 bases not matched to a gene; V was cut back by 2 bases and J by 4 bases.

This rearrangement joins TRBV6-5 to TRBJ2-2, with D possibly matching TRBD2 (6 bases). The CDR3 spans 15 residues. V was pared by 7 bases and J by 6 bases, with 18 bases between. CDR1 MNHEY and CDR2 SVGAGI come from the germline V gene. In DNA, the CDR3 is TGTGCCAGCATCCGACTAGTGGGACCCCCCGGGGAGCTGTTTTTT. It translates to CASIRLVGPPGELFF.

The chain combines TRBV12-3 or TRBV12-4 with TRBJ2-5; tentative D call: TRBD2 (6 bases). This CDR3 contains 13 residues. V lost 3 bases and J 2 bases, leaving 7 bases between the germline ends. The CDR3 loop is CASSFGGQETQYF. The CDR3 region has the DNA TGTGCCAGCAGTTTTGGGGGGCAAGAGACCCAGTACTTC.

J is TRBJ2-2 and V is TRBV9; a possible D gene is TRBD2 (6 bases). V was shortened by 5 bases and J by 3 bases, with 8 bases between the two germline ends. Germline V gene sequence: CDR1 SGDLS, CDR2 YYNGEE. The CDR3 is 13 amino acids. The CDR3 protein is CASRREHTGELFF. In DNA, the CDR3 is TGTGCCAGCAGGCGGGAACACACCGGGGAGCTGTTTTTT.

The chain joins TRBV18 to TRBJ2-7; 12 bases align to TRBD2. CDR3 size: 16 residues. J lost 3 bases, V lost 3 bases, and 6 bases had no gene match. The germline V gene has CDR1 KGHSH and CDR2 LQKENI. The CDR3 loop is CASSPRRTSGVYEQYF. For the CDR3, the DNA is TGTGCCAGCTCACCCCGACGGACTAGCGGGGTCTACGAGCAGTACTTC.

The chain combines TRBV7-9 with TRBJ1-2; maybe TRBD1 (5 bases). V shed 4 bases and J shed 4 bases, with 16 bases lying between them. Germline CDR1 and CDR2: SEHNR and FQNEAQ (reference sequence). The CDR3 loop spans 15 amino acids. The CDR3 spells CASSSNEAGLYGYTF. DNA for the CDR3: TGTGCCAGCAGCTCTAATGAGGCAGGGCTCTATGGCTACACCTTC.

The chain has TRBV14 and TRBJ2-5, with a tentative D call TRBD2 (5 bases). The CDR3 consists of 15 residues. Germline CDR1 is SGHDN and CDR2 is FVKESK. V dropped 1 base and J dropped 5 bases, with 14 bases sitting between them. CDR3: CASSQGSPKRETQYF. The CDR3 DNA follows: TGTGCCAGCAGCCAAGGGTCCCCCAAGCGGGAGACCCAGTACTTC.

This sequence joins TRBV5-1 and TRBJ2-7; TRBD2 might be the D (5 bases). Germline V lookup: CDR1 SGHRS, CDR2 YFSETQ. The ends were cut back, 1 base at V and 0 bases at J, with 14 bases in the middle. The CDR3 spans 16 residues. Here the CDR3 reads CASSLTLRDSSYEQYF. In nucleotides, the CDR3 is TGCGCCAGCAGCTTGACTTTGAGGGATAGCTCCTACGAGCAGTACTTC.

V gene TRBV3-1 (or the pseudogene TRBV3-2) combines with J gene TRBJ2-3, with a tentative D call TRBD1 (5 bases). CDR1 and CDR2 (germline): LGHDT, YNNKEL (reference sequence). V was shortened by 4 bases and J by 0 bases, with 17 bases between the two germline ends. The CDR3 covers 17 residues. CDR3 DNA: TGTGCCAGCAGCCGAAGATGGGTAGGGGTTAGCACAGATACGCAGTATTTT. This gives the protein CASSRRWVGVSTDTQYF.

This clone has just one count. This chain joins TRBV19 and TRBJ2-2, with D hard to call. Per germline, CDR1 LNHDA and CDR2 SQIVND (reference sequence). This CDR3 has 15 amino acids. V lost 7 bases and J lost 0, with 12 bases in between. The CDR3 loop is CASKVSSANTGELFF. The DNA for the CDR3 is TGTGCCAGTAAAGTGAGCTCCGCGAACACCGGGGAGCTGTTTTTT.

The V call is TRBV2, the J call TRBJ2-1, with 7 positions matching TRBD1. This CDR3 has 15 residues. Germline CDR1 SNHLY, CDR2 FYNNEI. V lost 7 bases, J lost 7 bases, and 13 bases stayed unmatched. The CDR3 sequence: CASKQGQSNLNEQFF. As DNA, the CDR3 is TGTGCCAGCAAACAGGGACAGAGTAATTTAAATGAGCAGTTCTTC.